Listed below are T cell receptor beta chains from one sample, sequenced in a study of blood T cell repertoires in COVID-19. Libraries were prepared by immunoSEQ multiplex PCR; TCRdb keeps only in-frame clonotypes and omits some of them. The table includes around 230,000 clones, roughly 77% detected once. The specimen sequenced was PBMCs or T cells enriched from blood (not recorded which). The receptors derive from a man between 40 and 49 years old who had recovered from COVID-19. CDR3s include the opening cysteine and the closing phenylalanine or tryptophan. The D gene is left open where the match is weak. Some rows mark clone size as missing; the rest say once, few, many or name a class of expanded clone.

v_gene	j_gene	abundance	d_gene	CDR3aa	CDR3nt
TRBV7-9	TRBJ1-1	once	TRBD1	CASSWGQGEAFF	TGTGCCAGCAGTTGGGGACAGGGTGAAGCTTTCTTT
TRBV20-1	TRBJ1-1	.	.	CSARAGGAFF	TGCAGTGCTAGAGCAGGAGGAGCTTTCTTT
TRBV7-9	TRBJ1-1	.	TRBD1	CASSPDRANTEAFF	TGTGCCAGCAGCCCGGACAGGGCTAACACTGAAGCTTTCTTT
TRBV5-1	TRBJ1-2	.	TRBD1	CASSLRSGTGGDYGYTF	TGCGCCAGCAGCTTACGGTCTGGGACAGGGGGCGACTATGGCTACACCTTC
TRBV3-1/TRBV3-2	TRBJ1-1	.	TRBD1	CASSQEDRGRHEAFF	TGTGCCAGCAGCCAAGAGGACAGGGGGCGTCATGAAGCTTTCTTT
TRBV7-6	TRBJ1-5	.	.	CASSQAGGVIRSNQPQHF	TGTGCCAGCAGCCAAGCTGGGGGCGTAATCAGAAGCAATCAGCCCCAGCATTTT
TRBV24-1	TRBJ2-1	.	.	CATSDRRFEQFF	TGTGCCACCAGTGACCGTAGATTTGAGCAGTTCTTC
TRBV4-1	TRBJ2-3	.	TRBD1	CASSLRTGSDTQYF	TGCGCCAGCAGCCTTCGGACAGGGTCCGATACGCAGTATTTT
TRBV4-2	TRBJ1-1	.	TRBD1	CASSQGPGGNTEAFF	TGTGCCAGCAGCCAAGGTCCAGGGGGGAACACTGAAGCTTTCTTT
TRBV18	TRBJ2-7	.	.	CASSPPGVWDEQYF	TGTGCCAGCTCACCCCCGGGGGTTTGGGACGAGCAGTACTTC
TRBV19	TRBJ1-5	.	TRBD1	CASTSDRPTQPQHF	TGTGCCAGTACCTCGGACAGGCCAACTCAGCCCCAGCATTTT
TRBV7-8	TRBJ2-1	.	TRBD1	CASSSQGDNEQFF	TGTGCCAGCAGCTCACAGGGGGACAATGAGCAGTTCTTC
TRBV11-2	TRBJ2-1	.	.	CASSFKGVSSYNEQFF	TGTGCCAGCAGCTTCAAGGGGGTGAGCTCCTACAATGAGCAGTTCTTC
TRBV9	TRBJ2-5	.	.	CASSVGGIDLETQYF	TGTGCCAGCAGCGTAGGCGGGATAGATTTAGAGACCCAGTACTTC
TRBV3-1/TRBV3-2	TRBJ2-2	.	.	CASSHQRDNINTGELFF	TGTGCCAGCAGCCACCAGCGGGACAATATTAACACCGGGGAGCTGTTTTTT
TRBV5-6	TRBJ1-3	.	.	CASSQTGFAYSGNTIYF	TGTGCCAGCAGCCAGACGGGATTCGCCTACTCTGGAAACACCATATATTTT
TRBV2	TRBJ2-6	.	.	CASNFVSSGANVLTF	TGTGCCAGCAATTTCGTCTCCTCTGGGGCCAACGTCCTGACTTTC
TRBV10-1	TRBJ2-5	.	.	CASSAGPKQETQYF	TGCGCCAGCAGTGCAGGCCCGAAACAAGAGACCCAGTACTTC
TRBV5-4	TRBJ2-3	.	TRBD1	CASSPGQTARTDTQYF	TGTGCCAGCAGCCCGGGACAGACTGCACGCACAGATACGCAGTATTTT
TRBV6-2/TRBV6-3	TRBJ2-5	.	TRBD2	CASSGSGTRETQYF	TGTGCCAGCAGTGGTAGCGGGACGAGGGAGACCCAGTACTTC
TRBV6-1	TRBJ2-1	.	.	CASSEVFSSYNEQFF	TGTGCCAGCAGTGAAGTATTTTCCTCCTACAATGAGCAGTTCTTC
TRBV19	TRBJ2-2	.	TRBD2	CASSTGRGTGELFF	TGTGCCAGTAGTACGGGGAGGGGCACCGGGGAGCTGTTTTTT
TRBV18	TRBJ2-7	few	.	CASSSGQSEARNSYEQYF	TGTGCCAGCTCATCAGGACAGTCCGAAGCCCGCAACTCCTACGAGCAGTACTTC
TRBV14	TRBJ2-5	.	TRBD2	CASSHLAGGGETQYF	TGTGCCAGCAGCCACTTAGCGGGGGGAGGAGAGACCCAGTACTTC
TRBV20-1	TRBJ1-2	.	.	CSARADYGYTF	TGCAGTGCTAGAGCGGACTATGGCTACACCTTC
TRBV11-2	TRBJ1-1	.	TRBD1	CASSSTGGLMNTEAFF	TGTGCCAGCAGCTCTACAGGGGGCCTAATGAACACTGAAGCTTTCTTT
TRBV7-8	TRBJ1-3	.	.	CASSLTSGRIDTIYF	TGTGCCAGCAGCTTAACTTCGGGGAGGATAGACACCATATATTTT
TRBV11-1	TRBJ2-5	.	.	CASSPRGVPSGETQYF	TGTGCCAGCAGCCCTCGAGGTGTTCCCAGCGGGGAGACCCAGTACTTC
TRBV11-3	TRBJ2-7	.	TRBD1	CASSPGTDEQYF	TGTGCCAGCAGCCCCGGGACAGACGAGCAGTACTTC
TRBV18	TRBJ1-1	.	TRBD1	CASSPRQGTNTEAFF	TGTGCCAGCTCACCCCGACAGGGGACGAACACTGAAGCTTTCTTT
TRBV30	TRBJ1-2	.	TRBD1	CAWRADRRSYTF	TGTGCCTGGAGGGCGGACAGGCGTAGCTACACCTTC
TRBV9	TRBJ2-1	.	.	CASSTSSYNEQFF	TGTGCCAGCAGCACGAGCTCCTACAATGAGCAGTTCTTC
TRBV15	TRBJ2-5	.	.	CATSKQGSQETQYF	TGTGCCACCAGCAAGCAGGGCTCCCAAGAGACCCAGTACTTC
TRBV19	TRBJ2-1	.	TRBD2	CASSPDSGSFNEQFF	TGTGCCAGTAGCCCGGACAGCGGGAGCTTCAATGAGCAGTTCTTC
TRBV19	TRBJ1-1	few	TRBD1	CASKGAGGTNTEAFF	TGTGCCAGTAAAGGGGCAGGGGGCACGAACACTGAAGCTTTCTTT
TRBV7-3	TRBJ1-1	.	.	CASSLRAGQTEAFF	TGTGCCAGCAGCTTAAGGGCAGGGCAGACTGAAGCTTTCTTT
TRBV18	TRBJ1-2	.	.	CASSPRLVLSGYTF	TGTGCCAGCTCGCCCCGCCTCGTCCTATCTGGCTACACCTTC
TRBV29-1	TRBJ1-2	.	.	CSVETRRDNYGYTF	TGCAGCGTTGAAACTAGGAGAGACAACTATGGCTACACCTTC
TRBV2	TRBJ2-1	few	.	CASILNGGNEQFF	TGTGCCAGCATCCTGAACGGGGGAAATGAGCAGTTCTTC
TRBV27	TRBJ1-4	.	.	CASSSGLGNKKLFF	TGTGCCAGCAGTTCCGGACTTGGAAATAAAAAACTGTTTTTT
TRBV2	TRBJ1-1	.	.	CASSDGFTEAFF	TGTGCCAGCAGTGACGGGTTCACTGAAGCTTTCTTT
TRBV5-1	TRBJ1-2	few	.	CASSSSRGNYGYTF	TGCGCCAGCAGCTCCTCCCGAGGGAACTATGGCTACACCTTC
TRBV19	TRBJ2-6	.	.	CASTPRIGVSGANVLTF	TGTGCCAGTACTCCACGAATAGGGGTTTCTGGGGCCAACGTCCTGACTTTC
TRBV4-2	TRBJ2-5	.	.	CASSQETGVQETQYF	TGTGCCAGCAGCCAAGAAACGGGAGTACAAGAGACCCAGTACTTC
TRBV5-1	TRBJ2-3	.	.	CASSTNPGADTQYF	TGCGCCAGCAGCACCAACCCGGGGGCAGATACGCAGTATTTT
TRBV6-5	TRBJ1-3	.	.	CASGVDGSSGNTIYF	TGTGCCAGTGGGGTGGACGGGAGCTCTGGAAACACCATATATTTT
TRBV9	TRBJ1-4	.	.	CASSARGTTNEKLFF	TGTGCCAGCAGCGCCAGAGGGACAACTAATGAAAAACTGTTTTTT
TRBV30	TRBJ2-3	.	TRBD2	CAWSTGTSGDTQYF	TGTGCCTGGAGTACCGGGACTAGCGGAGATACGCAGTATTTT
TRBV19	TRBJ2-1	.	TRBD2	CASKALAGGYNEQFF	TGTGCCAGTAAGGCCCTAGCGGGGGGCTACAATGAGCAGTTCTTC